A single sample gave rise to the 17 T cell receptor beta chains below, sequenced in a study of cytomegalovirus exposure and HLA in healthy donors. PCR amplification relied on 60 Vbeta primers (plus 13 Jbeta primers). Some clones are missing from TCRdb's copy, which holds only in-frame ones; the method was immunoSEQ multiplex PCR. Among under 200,000 clones listed, roughly four fifths were seen once. Sequencing was done on a sample of PBMCs. The receptor set was obtained from a woman younger than 35 in good health and CMV-seronegative.

The chain carries TRBV5-1 and TRBJ2-5; maybe TRBD1 (6 bases). The ends were cut back, 5 bases at V and 2 bases at J, with 10 bases in the middle. Germline lookup yields CDR1 SGHRS and CDR2 YFSETQ. The CDR3 sequence is 13 residues long. CDR3 sequence reads: CASRAGTQETQYF. The CDR3 DNA sequence: TGCGCCAGCAGGGCCGGGACACAAGAGACCCAGTACTTC.

J is TRBJ1-3 and V is TRBV5-1; 7 nucleotides line up with TRBD1. Germline trimming cut 4 bases from V and 0 bases from J; bases unmatched to any gene: 10. Per the germline V gene, CDR1 is SGHRS and CDR2 is YFSETQ. The CDR3 has 17 amino acids. In DNA, the CDR3 is TGCGCCAGCAGCGCGGGACAGTACCCGGGCTCTGGAAACACCATATATTTT. Translation: CASSAGQYPGSGNTIYF.

The CDR3 bases are TGTGCCACCAGCAGAGATCAGCAGCCCCAGCATTTT. Protein sequence: CATSRDQQPQHF. This sequence joins TRBV15 and TRBJ1-5; D is ambiguous. The CDR3 totals 12 residues. V lost 0 bases and J 7 bases, leaving 4 bases between the germline ends. The germline gives CDR1 LNHNV, CDR2 YYDKDF (reference sequence). The whole variable domain, remainder taken from reference TRBV15 and TRBJ1-5, is DAMVIQNPRYQVTQFGKPVTLSCSQTLNHNVMYWYQQKSSQAPKLLFHYYDKDFNNEADTPDNFQSRRPNTSFCFLDIRSPGLGDTAMYLCATSRDQQPQHFGDGTRLSIL.

The chain has TRBV5-1 and TRBJ1-4; D gene uncertain. V was shortened by 0 bases and J by 2 bases, with 5 bases between the two germline ends. The CDR3 has 14 residues. Germline V gene sequence: CDR1 SGHRS, CDR2 YFSETQ. The CDR3 reads CASSLGSTNEKLFF. CDR3 coding DNA: TGCGCCAGCAGCTTGGGAAGCACTAATGAAAAACTGTTTTTT.

This clone was found once. The chain couples TRBV7-9 to TRBJ2-5; 10 bases align to TRBD1. CDR1 SEHNR and CDR2 FQNEAQ come from the germline V gene (reference sequence). The CDR3 consists of 14 residues. Germline trimming cut 5 bases from V and 5 bases from J; bases unmatched to any gene: 5. The CDR3 sequence is CASSLGQGVETQYF. The CDR3 nucleotides read TGTGCCAGCAGCCTCGGACAGGGGGTTGAGACCCAGTACTTC.

DNA of the CDR3: TGTGCCAGCAGCCGCGGGGGCTCTGAAGCTTTCTTT. Translating it yields CASSRGGSEAFF. The chain has TRBV7-6 and TRBJ1-1; weak D call: TRBD1 (6 bases). This CDR3 region has 12 residues. Germline V gene data show CDR1 as SGHVS and CDR2 as FNYEAQ. V was trimmed by 5 bases and J by 6 bases, leaving 10 bases between them.

This clone has just a few counts. The rearrangement uses TRBV28 and TRBJ2-1; 10 bases line up with TRBD2. Germline loops: CDR1 MDHEN, CDR2 SYDVKM. CDR3 length: 20 residues. With V trimmed by 1 base and J by 6 bases, 18 bases remained unmatched. CDR3 in DNA: TGTGCCAGCAGTTTATTGGTTAGCGGGAGGAAGAAACAGAGTAGCAATGAGCAGTTCTTC. Translation gives CASSLLVSGRKKQSSNEQFF.

The sample holds one count of this clone. The chain uses TRBV27 and TRBJ2-1; a weak D match, TRBD1 (6 bases). The CDR3 spans 15 residues. CDR1 is MNHEY, CDR2 SMNVEV, per germline (reference sequence). V was clipped by 3 bases and J by 0 bases, with 9 bases between them. Here the CDR3 reads CASSFGGLSYNEQFF. DNA for the CDR3: TGTGCCAGCAGTTTTGGGGGCCTCTCCTACAATGAGCAGTTCTTC.

The chain joins TRBV5-1 to TRBJ1-2; D is undetermined. V was shortened by 0 bases and J by 0 bases, with 9 bases between the two germline ends. CDR3 length equals 15 residues. Germline CDR1 SGHRS, CDR2 YFSETQ. The CDR3 spells CASSLDFGANYGYTF. The CDR3 nucleotides are TGCGCCAGCAGCTTGGATTTCGGAGCTAACTATGGCTACACCTTC.

Of note for this clone: A read error is likely, as this CDR3 ends without the conserved phenylalanine or tryptophan. The limits of the CDR3 on the DNA are not certain, so only TCRdb's listed CDR3 is given. This sequence joins TRBV23-1 and TRBJ2-7; TRBD1, the table's D call, was not compared with the DNA. TRBV23-1 is classed as an ORF, of uncertain function. Ends included, the CDR3 has 9 residues. CDR3 residues: CASSHVGAL.

The chain links TRBV29-1 to TRBJ2-1; TRBD2 agrees at 9 bases. The V gene end was trimmed by 4 bases and the J gene end by 0 bases; junction bases not matched to a gene: 7. The CDR3 sequence is 16 residues long. Germline loops: CDR1 SQVTM, CDR2 ANQGSEA. This CDR3 reads CSVGGRSGSSYNEQFF. The DNA for the CDR3 is TGCAGCGTTGGCGGGCGTAGCGGGAGCTCCTACAATGAGCAGTTCTTC.

This chain joins TRBV2 and TRBJ1-1; D perhaps matches TRBD1 (5 bases). Trimming removed 2 bases from V and 4 bases from J, with 20 bases in between. This CDR3 has 17 residues. Germline CDR1 is SNHLY and CDR2 is FYNNEI. The CDR3 here is CASSERGKDVLGTEAFF. The CDR3 region has the DNA TGTGCCAGCAGTGAAAGGGGCAAGGACGTCCTCGGCACTGAAGCTTTCTTT.

The V gene is TRBV2, the J gene TRBJ1-6; 7 positions agree with TRBD1. V dropped 4 bases and J dropped 7; count of bases not matched to a gene: 4. Germline CDR1 reads SNHLY; CDR2 reads FYNNEI. This CDR3 has 14 residues. The CDR3 DNA sequence: TGTGCCAGCAGTGGGGACAGTCCGAATTCACCCCTCCACTTT. Protein: CASSGDSPNSPLHF. The variable domain in full, completed from reference TRBV2 and TRBJ1-6, reads EPEVTQTPSHQVTQMGQEVILRCVPISNHLYFYWYRQILGQKVEFLVSFYNNEISEKSEIFDDQFSVERPDGSNFTLKIRSTKLEDSAMYFCASSGDSPNSPLHFGNGTRLTVT.

The V gene is TRBV6-1, the J gene TRBJ1-2, with 7 positions matching TRBD1. The length of the CDR3 is 15 residues. Per the germline V gene, CDR1 is MNHNS and CDR2 is SASEGT. V shed 0 bases and J 4 bases; nucleotides not matched to a gene: 5. CDR3 in DNA: TGTGCCAGCAGTGAAGCGTGGGACAGAGCCTATGGCTACACCTTC. This translates into CASSEAWDRAYGYTF.

This rearrangement joins TRBV4-2 to TRBJ2-1, with TRBD2 matching over 8 bases. This CDR3 has 15 residues. Germline V lookup: CDR1 LGHNA, CDR2 YNFKEQ. The trim removed 1 base at V and 9 bases at J, leaving 8 bases unmatched. The CDR3, as DNA: TGTGCCAGCAGCCAAGGACATATTAGCGGGACTGAGCAGTTCTTC. It translates to CASSQGHISGTEQFF.

The chain is built from TRBV18 and TRBJ1-5; no definite D call. Per germline, CDR1 KGHSH and CDR2 LQKENI. V was trimmed by 2 bases and J by 11 bases, leaving 13 bases between them. The CDR3 loop spans 13 amino acids. The CDR3 DNA is TGTGCCAGCTCACCATTCCGATACGGTGCCCAGCATTTT. As protein: CASSPFRYGAQHF.

J is TRBJ2-5 and V is TRBV4-1; 12 positions agree with TRBD2. Germline-derived CDR1 and CDR2 are MGHRA and YSYEKL. The CDR3 extends over 16 amino acids. The V gene end was trimmed by 1 base and the J gene end by 5 bases; junction bases not matched to a gene: 5. CDR3 loop: CASSQGSSGGAETQYF. CDR3 in DNA: TGCGCCAGCAGCCAAGGGTCTAGCGGGGGGGCGGAGACCCAGTACTTC.